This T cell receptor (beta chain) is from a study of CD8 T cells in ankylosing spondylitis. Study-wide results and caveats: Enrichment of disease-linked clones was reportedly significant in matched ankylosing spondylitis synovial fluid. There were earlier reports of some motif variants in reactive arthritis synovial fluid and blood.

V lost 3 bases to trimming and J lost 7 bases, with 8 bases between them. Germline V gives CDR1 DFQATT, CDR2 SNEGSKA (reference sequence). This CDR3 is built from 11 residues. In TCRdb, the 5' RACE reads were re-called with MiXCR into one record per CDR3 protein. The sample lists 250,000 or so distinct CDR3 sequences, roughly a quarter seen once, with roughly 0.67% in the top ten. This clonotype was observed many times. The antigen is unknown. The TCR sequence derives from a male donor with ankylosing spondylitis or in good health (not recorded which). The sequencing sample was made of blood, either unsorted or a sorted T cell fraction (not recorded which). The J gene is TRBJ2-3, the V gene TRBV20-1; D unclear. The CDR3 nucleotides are TGCAGTGCTAGCCCCCCAAATACGCAGTATTTT. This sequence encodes CSASPPNTQYF.